The 25 T cell receptor beta chains in this list originate from one sample, sequenced in a study of Ad26.COV2.S vaccination and SARS-CoV-2 variants. Measured with immunoSEQ multiplex PCR; TCRdb has only the in-frame clones, and not every one. The data hold fewer than 400,000 clones, with roughly 84% observed a single time. The treatment denotes: around 19 received Ad26.COV2.S at low or high dose, single or two shots; several received placebo; per-sample allocation not given. Collection of the samples took place on day 63 after the first injection of vaccine or placebo. This sample comprised peripheral blood, obtained in a trial of Ad26.COV2.S vaccine versus placebo. The receptor set was obtained from a person aged 18 to 59 who received the Ad26.COV2.S COVID-19 vaccine or a placebo.

The V call is TRBV12-5, the J call TRBJ2-3; TRBD2 matches 7 bases. CDR3 size: 14 residues. Germline V lookup: CDR1 LGHNT, CDR2 FRNRAP. V gave up 5 bases and J gave up 2 bases; unmatched junction bases: 4. This CDR3 reads CASGIGTNTDTQYF. In nucleotides, the CDR3 is TGTGCTAGTGGTATAGGGACTAACACAGATACGCAGTATTTT.

The rearrangement uses TRBV2 and TRBJ2-3; 14 positions agree with TRBD2. Per germline, CDR1 SNHLY and CDR2 FYNNEI. The trim removed 5 bases at V and 4 bases at J, leaving 5 bases unmatched. This CDR3 region has 16 residues. CDR3 sequence reads: CASSLGLAGGADTQYF. CDR3 DNA: TGTGCCAGCAGTTTAGGACTAGCGGGGGGCGCAGATACGCAGTATTTT.

The chain employs TRBV20-1 and TRBJ2-3; no reliable D call. The germline V and J ends were trimmed by 3 bases and 4 bases, with 14 bases remaining between them. The length of the CDR3 is 14 residues. The germline V gene encodes CDR1 DFQATT and CDR2 SNEGSKA (reference sequence). The chain's CDR3 is CSASVPLASDTQYF. The CDR3 region has the DNA TGCAGTGCTAGTGTACCTCTGGCTTCAGATACGCAGTATTTT.

The rearrangement links TRBV10-3 to TRBJ1-1; 10 bases match TRBD1. The CDR3 has 14 residues. V trimming: 7 bases; J trimming: 7 bases; junction bases outside the gene matches: 9. CDR1 and CDR2 (germline): ENHRY, SYGVKD. The CDR3 is CAIKETGGQSEAFF. The DNA for the CDR3 is TGTGCCATCAAGGAGACAGGGGGCCAAAGTGAAGCTTTCTTT.

The chain couples TRBV3-1 (or the pseudogene TRBV3-2) to TRBJ1-6; perhaps TRBD1 as D (6 bases). The CDR3 totals 16 residues. Trimming shortened V by 4 bases and J by 7 bases, and 17 bases separated the two germline ends. In germline, CDR1 is LGHDT, CDR2 YNNKEL (reference sequence). CDR3 bases: TGTGCCAGCAGCCCCTCAAGGGGGGACGGAAATTCACCCCTCCACTTT. Translating gives CASSPSRGDGNSPLHF.

The V and J genes are TRBV19 and TRBJ1-2, with 7 bases matching TRBD1. CDR1 is LNHDA, CDR2 SQIVND, per germline (reference sequence). J gave up 4 bases and V 8 bases, and 10 bases lay outside the gene matches. This CDR3 is built from 14 residues. For the CDR3, the DNA is TGTGCCAGTCGACGGACAGGTTCCTCCTATGGCTACACCTTC. Protein product: CASRRTGSSYGYTF.

The J gene is TRBJ2-6, the V gene TRBV9, with D maybe TRBD1 (5 bases). This CDR3 has 15 residues. Trimming pared 4 bases from V and 7 bases from J, leaving 15 bases between. The germline gives CDR1 SGDLS, CDR2 YYNGEE. CDR3 loop: CASSTMGQGANVLTF. The DNA for the CDR3 is TGTGCCAGCAGCACCATGGGCCAGGGCGCCAACGTCCTGACTTTC. Looking up the rest from reference TRBV9 and TRBJ2-6 gives the full variable domain: DSGVTQTPKHLITATGQRVTLRCSPRSGDLSVYWYQQSLDQGLQFLIQYYNGEERAKGNILERFSAQQFPDLHSELNLSSLELGDSALYFCASSTMGQGANVLTFGAGSRLTVL.

V usage is TRBV6-6 and J usage is TRBJ2-3; 11 nucleotides line up with TRBD2. Unmatched junction bases numbered 9, after V lost 5 bases and J lost 2 bases. CDR3 length: 17 residues. Germline V gives CDR1 MNHNY, CDR2 SVGAGI (reference sequence). In nucleotides, the CDR3 is TGTGCCAGCAGTCGGCGACTAGCGGGGCCCTCCACAGATACGCAGTATTTT. It specifies CASSRRLAGPSTDTQYF.

The chain employs TRBV4-3 and TRBJ2-3; 9 positions agree with TRBD2. V trimming: 1 base; J trimming: 4 bases; junction bases outside the gene matches: 6. Germline values: CDR1 LGHNA, CDR2 YSLEER. This CDR3 region has 16 residues. CDR3 region: CASSQGRGGGADTQYF. CDR3 sequence (DNA): TGCGCCAGCAGCCAAGGAAGGGGCGGGGGGGCAGATACGCAGTATTTT.

The chain recombines TRBV6-5 with TRBJ2-3; D is unclear. The CDR3 consists of 13 residues. Looked up from germline, CDR1 is MNHEY and CDR2 is SVGAGI. V was trimmed by 6 bases and J by 3 bases, leaving 10 bases between them. CDR3 nucleotides: TGTGCCAGCAGCCGCGGCAGGACAGATACGCAGTATTTT. Translating it yields CASSRGRTDTQYF.

The genes are TRBV2 and TRBJ1-1; D is uncertain. This CDR3 is built from 12 residues. Trimming stripped 4 bases from V and 5 bases from J, with 8 bases between. Germline V lookup: CDR1 SNHLY, CDR2 FYNNEI. DNA for the CDR3: TGTGCCAGCAGTGTCCCGAGGACTGAAGCTTTCTTT. Translated, it gives CASSVPRTEAFF.

This chain uses TRBV11-2 with TRBJ1-2, with TRBD1 identical over 11 bases. The CDR3 is 14 residues long. The germline CDR1 and CDR2 sequences are SGHAT and FQNNGV. With 7 bases clipped from V and 6 bases from J, the junction kept 7 bases outside the gene matches. Written as DNA, the CDR3 is TGTGCCAGCAAAAGGACAGGGGGCATTGATGGCTACACCTTC. Protein product: CASKRTGGIDGYTF.

The rearrangement links TRBV9 to TRBJ2-3; D gene unclear. The CDR3 has 16 residues. V shed 3 bases and J shed 3 bases, with 17 bases lying between them. Germline CDR1 and CDR2: SGDLS and YYNGEE. The CDR3 protein is CASSGGPHPGTDTQYF. The CDR3 DNA reads as TGTGCCAGCAGCGGCGGCCCTCACCCAGGTACAGATACGCAGTATTTT.

The rearrangement uses TRBV24-1 and TRBJ2-1; perhaps D is TRBD1 or TRBD2 (5 bases each). The CDR3 is 13 residues long. Germline CDR1 KGHDR, CDR2 SFDVKD. The ends were cut back, 9 bases at V and 8 bases at J, with 16 bases in the middle. CDR3 sequence: CATGDGAIDEQFF. CDR3 nucleotide sequence: TGTGCCACCGGGGACGGGGCAATTGATGAGCAGTTCTTC.

The CDR3 DNA follows: TGTGCCAGCAGACGCGGCGTCTACAATGAGCAGTTCTTC. Protein product: CASRRGVYNEQFF. The chain carries TRBV12-3 or TRBV12-4 and TRBJ2-1; no firm D call. Trimming removed 6 bases at V and 3 bases at J, with 9 bases between. The CDR3 consists of 13 residues.

The CDR3 loop is CATREGGGDEQYF. The CDR3 DNA sequence: TGTGCCACCAGAGAAGGGGGCGGCGACGAGCAGTACTTC. The chain employs TRBV10-3 and TRBJ2-7; TRBD1 aligns across 7 bases. The CDR3 sequence is 13 residues long. CDR1 ENHRY and CDR2 SYGVKD come from the germline V gene. V shed 10 bases, J shed 5 bases, and the junction held 11 bases outside the gene matches.

The CDR3 region has the DNA TGTGCCAGCAGCTTAGCGCGGGACAGCCAGTTCTTC. Its protein product is CASSLARDSQFF. The genes are TRBV7-2 and TRBJ2-1; tentatively, D is TRBD1 (7 bases). Trimming removed 0 bases from V and 13 bases from J, with 10 bases in between. Germline V gene lookup returns CDR1 SGHTA and CDR2 FQGNSA. The CDR3 sequence is 12 residues long. Filled out from reference TRBV7-2 and TRBJ2-1, the complete variable domain reads GAGVSQSPSNKVTEKGKDVELRCDPISGHTALYWYRQSLGQGLEFLIYFQGNSAPDKSGLPSDRFSAERTGGSVSTLTIQRTQQEDSAVYLCASSLARDSQFFGPGTRLTVL.

The CDR3 protein is CAWSVRTFQYF. The DNA of the CDR3 is TGTGCCTGGAGTGTACGAACCTTCCAGTACTTC. The V gene is TRBV30, the J gene TRBJ2-5; D unresolved. V lost 0 bases to trimming and J lost 10 bases, with 9 bases between them. The germline V gene encodes CDR1 GTSNPN and CDR2 SVGIG (reference sequence). The CDR3 is made up of 11 amino acids.

The V gene is TRBV30, the J gene TRBJ1-2; perhaps TRBD1 as D (6 bases). CDR3 size: 14 residues. Germline lookup yields CDR1 GTSNPN and CDR2 SVGIG (reference sequence). With 5 bases removed from V and 5 bases from J, the gap between germline ends came to 18 bases. The CDR3 sequence is CAWGRGRGLYGYTF. The CDR3 bases are TGTGCCTGGGGCAGGGGAAGGGGTCTATATGGCTACACCTTC. The full variable domain, in which reference TRBV30 and TRBJ1-2 provide the parts outside the CDR3, is SQTIHQWPATLVQPVGSPLSLECTVEGTSNPNLYWYRQAAGRGLQLLFYSVGIGQISSEVPQNLSASRPQDRQFILSSKKLLLSDSGFYLCAWGRGRGLYGYTFGSGTRLTVV.

This rearrangement joins TRBV7-9 to TRBJ1-4, with D perhaps TRBD1 (6 bases). Trimming pared 5 bases from V and 7 bases from J, leaving 14 bases between. This CDR3 spans 14 amino acids. CDR1 and CDR2 (germline): SEHNR, FQNEAQ (reference sequence). CDR3 sequence (DNA): TGTGCCAGCAGCCAACAGGGTTGGGGTGAAAAACTGTTTTTT. Its translation is CASSQQGWGEKLFF.

This chain joins TRBV6-5 and TRBJ2-2, with D tentatively TRBD2 (6 bases). The CDR3 length is 15 residues. Germline V lookup: CDR1 MNHEY, CDR2 SVGAGI. V was cut by 6 bases and J by 6 bases, with 17 bases left in between. The CDR3: CASRPRRSGAGELFF. CDR3 nucleotides: TGTGCCAGCAGACCCCGGAGGTCGGGGGCCGGGGAGCTGTTTTTT.

The gene calls are TRBV3-1 (or the pseudogene TRBV3-2) and TRBJ2-5, with 7 positions matching TRBD1. J was trimmed by 3 bases and V by 2 bases; bases with no gene match: 6. Germline V gene lookup returns CDR1 LGHDT and CDR2 YNNKEL (reference sequence). The CDR3 is 15 residues long. This CDR3 reads CASSQPRDRKETQYF. In nucleotides, the CDR3 is TGTGCCAGCAGCCAACCTCGGGACAGAAAAGAGACCCAGTACTTC.

J is TRBJ1-4 and V is TRBV2, with D possibly being TRBD1 (5 bases). Trimming pared 7 bases from V and 8 bases from J, leaving 14 bases between. The V gene's germline CDR1 is SNHLY and CDR2 FYNNEI. The CDR3 length is 13 residues. The CDR3 reads CASTSGVGEKLFF. CDR3 coding DNA: TGTGCCAGCACCTCGGGGGTAGGGGAAAAACTGTTTTTT.

V usage is TRBV21-1 and J usage is TRBJ1-1; TRBD1 is the table's D call, not checked against the DNA. TRBV21-1 is deemed a pseudogene. The CDR3 extends over 16 amino acids. CDR3 sequence (DNA): TGTGCCAGCAGCAAAGGGCCTCAGAGTATCAGGGGTGGAGCTTTCTTT. Translation gives CASSKGPQSIRGGAFF.

This rearrangement joins TRBV7-8 to TRBJ2-7; weak D call: TRBD1 (6 bases). The germline V gene encodes CDR1 SGHVS and CDR2 FQNEAQ. Trimming took 4 bases from V and 0 from J, leaving 13 bases between them. This CDR3 is built from 15 residues. The CDR3 DNA reads as TGTGCCAGCAGCTCAGCAGGGGTTACCTCCTACGAGCAGTACTTC. This translates into CASSSAGVTSYEQYF.